This entry features one T cell receptor beta chain sequence. The antigen remains undetermined. This record comes from a study of cytomegalovirus exposure and HLA in healthy donors. Broader study findings: According to reports, the classifier identified cytomegalovirus status with high specificity and sensitivity. In a later analysis, a missense DCLRE1C variant was linked to TCR beta V- and J-gene trimming. For most TCR beta V segments, an earlier analysis put the productive rate at about 87% or about 30% of the time.

With 60 Vbeta and 13 Jbeta primers, the PCR was carried out. Source study methods: Later, an analysis found 75 million to 90 million unique TCR beta chains, and 10 million to 11 million of these were shared. TCRdb's copy holds only in-frame clones and misses some; the assay was immunoSEQ multiplex PCR. V and J calls and clone size are given by that table; D and trimming were obtained from the DNA. The profile shows 170,000 or so clones, 79% of them singletons. The sequenced sample consisted of PBMCs. The TCR was taken from a woman between 40 and 50 years old in good health and CMV-seronegative.

CDR3 amino acids: CASSPQAGARPFF. For the CDR3, the DNA is TGTGCCAGCAGTCCCCAAGCGGGGGCGCGGCCTTTCTTT. The rearrangement joins TRBV6-5 to TRBJ1-1; possible D gene TRBD1, 6 bases. Trimming pared 5 bases from V and 12 bases from J, leaving 19 bases between. This CDR3 spans 13 amino acids. The germline V gene has CDR1 MNHEY and CDR2 SVGAGI.